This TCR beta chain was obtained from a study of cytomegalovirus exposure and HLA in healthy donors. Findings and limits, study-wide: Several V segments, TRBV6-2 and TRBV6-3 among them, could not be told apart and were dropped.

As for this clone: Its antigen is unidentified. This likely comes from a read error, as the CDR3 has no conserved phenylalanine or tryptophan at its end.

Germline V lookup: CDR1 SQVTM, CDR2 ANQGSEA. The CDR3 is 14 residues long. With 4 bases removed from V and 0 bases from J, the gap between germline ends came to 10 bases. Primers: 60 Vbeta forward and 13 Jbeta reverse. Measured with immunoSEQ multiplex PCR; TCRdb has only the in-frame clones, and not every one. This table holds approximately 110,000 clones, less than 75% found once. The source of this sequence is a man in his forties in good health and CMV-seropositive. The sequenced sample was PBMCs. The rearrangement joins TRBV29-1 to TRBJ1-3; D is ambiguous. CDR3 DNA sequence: TGCAGCGTTGGGAGCAGCCTCTCTGGAAACACCATATATCTT. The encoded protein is CSVGSSLSGNTIYL.